A single sample gave rise to the 8 T cell receptor beta chains below, sequenced in a study of PD-L1 blockade in urothelial cancer. TCRdb keeps only in-frame clones here, not all; method: immunoSEQ multiplex PCR. This table holds more than 45,000 clones, 75% to 90% found once. Time point specified: peripheral blood 6 weeks after treatment start. The source material was PBMCs, sampled around atezolizumab (anti-PD-L1) treatment. These receptors were taken from a man in his 60s with urothelial cancer.

The rearrangement uses TRBV4-3 and TRBJ2-5, with 9 bases identical to TRBD1. Germline V gene lookup returns CDR1 LGHNA and CDR2 YSLEER. Losses at the gene ends were 0 bases for V and 1 base for J; bases not matched to a gene: 15. This CDR3 comprises 20 residues. The CDR3 sequence: CASSQEIPGQGLLGQETQYF. In DNA, the CDR3 is TGCGCCAGCAGCCAAGAAATACCGGGACAGGGATTGCTAGGCCAAGAGACCCAGTACTTC.

V is TRBV4-3 and J is TRBJ2-6; D perhaps matches TRBD1 (5 bases). The CDR3 sequence is 17 residues long. Trimming shortened V by 1 base and J by 0 bases, and 10 bases separated the two germline ends. The germline V gene has CDR1 LGHNA and CDR2 YSLEER. In DNA form, the CDR3 reads TGCGCCAGCAGCCAAGCACAGGCGTCCTCTGGGGCCAACGTCCTGACTTTC. It encodes CASSQAQASSGANVLTF.

The rearrangement links TRBV6-1 to TRBJ1-2, with D perhaps matching TRBD1 (6 bases). Between the trimmed V and J ends, which lost 6 bases and 7 bases, there was a span of 15 bases. Germline assignment: CDR1 MNHNS and CDR2 SASEGT. CDR3 length: 13 amino acids. CDR3 coding DNA: TGTGCCAGCAGGTCCCAGGGGCTTTTTGGCTACACCTTC. It specifies CASRSQGLFGYTF.

V usage is TRBV9 and J usage is TRBJ2-3; TRBD1 aligns across 9 bases. Per the germline V gene, CDR1 is SGDLS and CDR2 is YYNGEE. The CDR3 runs to 16 residues. V gave up 0 bases and J gave up 0 bases; unmatched junction bases: 2. The CDR3 loop is CASSVGTGASTDTQYF. CDR3 nucleotides: TGTGCCAGCAGCGTAGGGACAGGGGCTAGCACAGATACGCAGTATTTT.

Comment on this clone: The same CDR3 can be traced to other DNA sequences in this sample. The chain has TRBV5-1 and TRBJ2-5, with 8 bases identical to TRBD2. Trimming cost V 1 base and J 1 base; bases outside gene matches: 0. Germline V gene lookup returns CDR1 SGHRS and CDR2 YFSETQ. The CDR3 runs 14 residues. CDR3 loop: CASSLTSGQETQYF. As DNA, the CDR3 is TGCGCCAGCAGCTTGACTAGCGGCCAAGAGACCCAGTACTTC.

This clone was picked up one time. The V call is TRBV4-1, the J call TRBJ2-5, with 8 bases matching TRBD2. Looked up from germline, CDR1 is MGHRA and CDR2 is YSYEKL. This CDR3 is 14 amino acids long. The ends lost 5 bases at V and 0 bases at J; junction bases unmatched: 2. The CDR3 sequence is CASSGTRNQETQYF. The CDR3 DNA sequence: TGCGCCAGCAGCGGGACTAGGAACCAAGAGACCCAGTACTTC.

The V and J genes are TRBV11-2 and TRBJ2-7; D perhaps matches TRBD1 (6 bases). The CDR3 sequence is 15 residues long. Trimming left V 3 bases short and J 0 bases short, with 12 bases between. Germline loops: CDR1 SGHAT, CDR2 FQNNGV. Here the CDR3 DNA reads TGTGCCAGCAGCTTCTTTACAGGGCTCTCCTACGAGCAGTACTTC. Translation: CASSFFTGLSYEQYF.

The gene calls are TRBV7-8 and TRBJ2-1, with 13 positions matching TRBD2. Trimming removed 4 bases from V and 8 bases from J; junction bases left unmatched: 8. Per the germline V gene, CDR1 is SGHVS and CDR2 is FQNEAQ. This CDR3 is 16 amino acids long. The CDR3 loop reads CASSSLTSGGAYEQFF. The CDR3 bases are TGTGCCAGCAGCTCCTTAACTAGCGGGGGGGCGTATGAGCAGTTCTTC. Drawing the rest from reference TRBV7-8 and TRBJ2-1, the complete variable domain is GAGVSQSPRYKVAKRGQDVALRCDPISGHVSLFWYQQALGQGPEFLTYFQNEAQLDKSGLPSDRFFAERPEGSVSTLKIQRTQQEDSAVYLCASSSLTSGGAYEQFFGPGTRLTVL.